This entry is about one T cell receptor beta chain. A few counts support this clonotype. The antigen it binds to is not known. No base qualities exist here, and no much larger clone lies one base off it. Ophthalmopathy patients had moderately to severely active disease, Clinical Activity Score of at least 3, NOSPECS grade of at least 4, and duration under 3 months. Any patient with an uncontrolled infection, another autoimmune disease, pregnancy or lactation was excluded. Diagnoses relied on clinical symptoms, serum thyroxine and TRAb, thyroid ultrasound and orbital computed tomography. PBMCs were isolated from approximately 10 ml of fresh peripheral blood by Ficoll-Paque density gradient centrifugation. Total RNA was extracted using Trizol reagent, and RNA quality was assessed on an Agilent 2100 Bioanalyzer. This sample was included in a study of T cells in Graves' hyperthyroidism and ophthalmopathy (dated by TCRdb to 2018 to 2020). With respect to the entire study: Peripheral blood was sampled at the time of initial diagnosis, prior to any treatment. For training and testing, the 100 or so patients in the discovery cohort were randomly divided in a 7:3 ratio. The study also compared thyroid tissue and blood T-cell repertoires from a handful of Graves' hyperthyroidism patients. According to the paper, TCR Vbeta CDR3 sequencing was carried out on around 140 peripheral blood samples, which came from 40 to 45 ophthalmopathy, around 74 hyperthyroidism and 17 progressor patients. An independent validation cohort of fewer than 20 hyperthyroidism patients and 15 or so patients who later progressed to ophthalmopathy tested prospective prediction of ophthalmopathy. TCR V-J signatures able to tell the groups apart were searched for in a discovery cohort of around 95 patients, of whom 43 had Graves' ophthalmopathy and some 60 had stable Graves' hyperthyroidism. Once sampling was done, hyperthyroidism patients were given methimazole at a starting dose of 30 mg daily, whereas ophthalmopathy patients were given high-dose intravenous methylprednisolone.

The CDR3, from cysteine to phenylalanine, totals 13 residues. The DNA shown is the 39-base CDR3, in frame from base 1. V and J are truncated by 7 bases and 4 bases respectively, leaving an intervening sequence of 10 bases. Per the germline V gene, MGHRA is the CDR1 and YSYEKL is the CDR2. General conclusions and limits of the study: In validation, the model predicted progression to ophthalmopathy with 55% to 71% sensitivity and 72% to 85% specificity, a median of about 6.7 months before onset. Most expanded thyroid clonotypes (frequency above 0.001) were also detected in blood, a finding suggesting that blood repertoires may reflect thyroid immune responses. A model built on a 13 V-J signature distinguished ophthalmopathy from stable hyperthyroidism, reaching approximately 89% sensitivity and under 84% specificity in cross-validation and 80%/75% in testing. Sample size was not statistically predetermined, and investigators were not blinded to group allocation.

The TCR beta CDR3 regions were amplified from RNA transcripts. The TCR CDR3 was subjected to a first round of RT-PCR using the HTBI primer set and the Qiagen OneStep RT-PCR kit. Libraries were constructed in a second round of multiplex PCR, after which size selection and purification were carried out. Paired-end sequencing of the libraries was performed with 100 bp reads on an Illumina HiSeq2000. As for the authors' bioinformatics: SOAPnuke was used to process the raw data, throwing out any read that contained adapters or uncalled bases, had a mean Phred below 15, or lacked an exact constant-primer or identifier match. High-quality paired reads were merged with COPE v1.2.5, and unique nucleotide sequences were defined as clonotypes. MiTCR v1.1 was used to align clonotypes to the IMGT TRBV, TRBD and TRBJ reference segments. Analysis was restricted to V-J combinations with a frequency above 0.0001, which covered just over 98% of repertoires. A TCS score was defined as the ratio between F50 (clonal expansion) and ExV (chaos), using BLOSUM62-based TCRdist between CDR3 peptides within each V-J. Welch's t-statistics and random forest reduced around 520 V-J features to 13, which were used in a naive Bayes classifier (R e1071). TCRdb passed the public sequencing reads through fastp at Q25 and MiXCR, retaining productive beta sequences. CDR3 protein duplicates are merged, each entry listing the most common genes and DNA. The V and J calls follow TCRdb's processing rather than the paper's. The sample table contains roughly 350,000 distinct CDR3 sequences; only one count was recorded for about 14% of them. The ten largest clones capture roughly 21% of the sample.

The receptor was derived from a woman in her thirties with Graves' ophthalmopathy. The sequencing sample was made of blood. The rearranged chain carries TRBV4-1 and TRBJ2-2, with no D gene named confidently. The nucleotides read TGCGCCAGCACCCGGACCGCCACCGGGGAGCTGTTTTTT. The encoded protein is CASTRTATGELFF.